This T cell receptor beta chain was documented in a study of shared clonotypes between healthy human individuals. Whole-study results and caveats: Rarefaction showed that sequencing of sorted subsets was incomplete (despite large depth).

The CDR3 is made up of 14 amino acids. Germline V gene sequence: CDR1 SGHTS, CDR2 YDEGEE. Trimming took 4 bases from V and 8 from J, leaving 13 bases between them. Concerning this clone: Its target is unknown.

Measured with immunoSEQ multiplex PCR; TCRdb has only the in-frame clones, and not every one. The data show some 2 million clones, around 95% seen once. This TCR derives from a young man in good health. The chain uses TRBV5-8 and TRBJ1-6, with TRBD1 as a possible D gene (5 bases). Sequenced: naive CD4+ T cells sorted from blood. Subset reported: CD45RA+ positively selected. This CDR3 is CASSPKGAYSPLHF. The CDR3 DNA is TGTGCCAGCAGCCCTAAAGGGGCTTATTCACCCCTCCACTTT.